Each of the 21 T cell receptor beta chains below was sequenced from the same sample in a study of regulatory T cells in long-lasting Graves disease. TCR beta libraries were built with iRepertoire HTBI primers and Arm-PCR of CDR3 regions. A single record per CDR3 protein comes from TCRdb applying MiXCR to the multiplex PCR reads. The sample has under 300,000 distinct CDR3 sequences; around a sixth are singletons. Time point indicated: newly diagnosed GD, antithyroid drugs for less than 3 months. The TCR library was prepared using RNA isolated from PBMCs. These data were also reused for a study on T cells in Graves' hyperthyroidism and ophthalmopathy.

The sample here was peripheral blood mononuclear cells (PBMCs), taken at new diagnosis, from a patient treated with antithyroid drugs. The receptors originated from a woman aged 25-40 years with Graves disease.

In nucleotides, the CDR3 is TGTGCCAGCAGCTTAGTGAGCGGGGGGGTGATATTAGATACGCAGTATTTT. It translates to CASSLVSGGVILDTQYF. The chain combines TRBV11-2 with TRBJ2-3; 10 bases align to TRBD2. The CDR3 length is 17 residues. The ends lost 1 base at V and 5 bases at J; junction bases unmatched: 9. Germline loops: CDR1 SGHAT, CDR2 FQNNGV. Drawing the rest from reference TRBV11-2 and TRBJ2-3, the complete variable domain is EAGVAQSPRYKIIEKRQSVAFWCNPISGHATLYWYQQILGQGPKLLIQFQNNGVVDDSQLPKDRFSAERLKGVDSTLKIQPAKLEDSAVYLCASSLVSGGVILDTQYFGPGTRLTVL.

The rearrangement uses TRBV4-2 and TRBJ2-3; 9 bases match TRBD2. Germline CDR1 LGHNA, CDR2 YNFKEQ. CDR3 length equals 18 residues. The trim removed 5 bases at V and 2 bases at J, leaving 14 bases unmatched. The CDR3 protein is CASSVLAGNHFPTDTQYF. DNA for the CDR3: TGTGCCAGCAGCGTTCTAGCGGGGAACCACTTTCCCACAGATACGCAGTATTTT.

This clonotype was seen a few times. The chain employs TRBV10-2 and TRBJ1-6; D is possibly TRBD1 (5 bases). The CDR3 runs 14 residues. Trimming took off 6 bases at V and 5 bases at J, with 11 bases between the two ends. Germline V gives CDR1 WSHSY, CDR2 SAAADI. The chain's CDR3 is CASRWTQNNSPLHF. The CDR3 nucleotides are TGCGCCAGCAGGTGGACACAAAATAATTCACCCCTCCACTTT.

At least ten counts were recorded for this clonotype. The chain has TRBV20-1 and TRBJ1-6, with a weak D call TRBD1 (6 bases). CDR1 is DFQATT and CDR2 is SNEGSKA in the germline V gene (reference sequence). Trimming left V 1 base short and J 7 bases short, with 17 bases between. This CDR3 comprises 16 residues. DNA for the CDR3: TGCAGTGCTAGAGTGGGGACACAAGTCCCCAATTCACCCCTCCACTTT. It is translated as CSARVGTQVPNSPLHF.

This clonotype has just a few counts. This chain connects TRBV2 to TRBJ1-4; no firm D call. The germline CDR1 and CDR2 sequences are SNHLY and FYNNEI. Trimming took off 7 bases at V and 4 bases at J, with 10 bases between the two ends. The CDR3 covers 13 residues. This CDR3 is CASIRTVNEKLFF. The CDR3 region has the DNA TGTGCCAGCATCAGGACGGTTAATGAAAAACTGTTTTTT.

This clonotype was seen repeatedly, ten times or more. Written as DNA, the CDR3 is TGTGCCAGCAGCCGGGGGGACGAGCAGTACTTC. Protein product: CASSRGDEQYF. The rearrangement links TRBV12-3 or TRBV12-4 to TRBJ2-7; TRBD2 agrees at 7 bases. The CDR3 is 11 amino acids. J was trimmed by 5 bases and V by 6 bases; bases with no gene match: 1.

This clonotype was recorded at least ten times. In nucleotides, the CDR3 is TGTGCCAGCAGTTTTCCCCGGTTAAAGGTGGGTGAAGCTTTCTTT. This sequence encodes CASSFPRLKVGEAFF. This chain links TRBV28 with TRBJ1-1; D uncertain. This CDR3 comprises 15 residues. V dropped 3 bases and J dropped 7 bases, with 18 bases sitting between them. The germline CDR1 and CDR2 sequences are MDHEN and SYDVKM.

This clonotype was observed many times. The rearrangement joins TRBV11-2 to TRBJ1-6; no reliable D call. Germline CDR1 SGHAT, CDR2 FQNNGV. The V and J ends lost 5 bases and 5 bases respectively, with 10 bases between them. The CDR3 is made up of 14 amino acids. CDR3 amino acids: CASSPSRNNSPLHF. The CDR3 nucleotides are TGTGCCAGCAGCCCCTCGAGGAATAATTCACCCCTCCACTTT.

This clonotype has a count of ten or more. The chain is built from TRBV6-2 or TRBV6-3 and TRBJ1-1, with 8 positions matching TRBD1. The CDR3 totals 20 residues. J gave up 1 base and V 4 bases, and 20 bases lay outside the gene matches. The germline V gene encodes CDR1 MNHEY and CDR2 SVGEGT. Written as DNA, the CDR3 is TGTGCCAGCAGTTTTCGAAGGACAGGGAATAGTTTGGCAGGGAACACTGAAGCTTTCTTT. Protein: CASSFRRTGNSLAGNTEAFF.

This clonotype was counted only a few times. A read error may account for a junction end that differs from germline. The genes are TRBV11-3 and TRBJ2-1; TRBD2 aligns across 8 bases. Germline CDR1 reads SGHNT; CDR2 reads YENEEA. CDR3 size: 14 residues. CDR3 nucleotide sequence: TGTGCCAGCAGCTTACGGGGGGGGTACAATGGGCAGTTCTTC. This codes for CASSLRGGYNGQFF.

The CDR3: CASSPLFLNEQYF. For the CDR3, the DNA is TGTGCCAGTAGCCCCCTCTTTCTCAACGAGCAGTACTTC. This chain joins TRBV19 and TRBJ2-7, with D hard to call. CDR3 length equals 13 residues. Trimming cost V 6 bases and J 5 bases, with 14 bases left between them. Germline values: CDR1 LNHDA, CDR2 SQIVND (reference sequence).

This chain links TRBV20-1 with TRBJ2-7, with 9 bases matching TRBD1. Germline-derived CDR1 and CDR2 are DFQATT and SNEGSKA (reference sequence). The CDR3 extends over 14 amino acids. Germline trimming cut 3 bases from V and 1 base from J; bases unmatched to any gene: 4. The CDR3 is CSASPGTGSYEQYF. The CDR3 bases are TGCAGTGCTAGCCCCGGGACAGGGTCCTACGAGCAGTACTTC.

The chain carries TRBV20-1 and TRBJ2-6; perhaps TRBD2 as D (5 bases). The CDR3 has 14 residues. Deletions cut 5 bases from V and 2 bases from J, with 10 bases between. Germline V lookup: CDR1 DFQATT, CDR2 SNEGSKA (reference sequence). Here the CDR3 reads CSAPTGAGANVLTF. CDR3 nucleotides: TGCAGTGCTCCAACCGGGGCTGGGGCCAACGTCCTGACTTTC.

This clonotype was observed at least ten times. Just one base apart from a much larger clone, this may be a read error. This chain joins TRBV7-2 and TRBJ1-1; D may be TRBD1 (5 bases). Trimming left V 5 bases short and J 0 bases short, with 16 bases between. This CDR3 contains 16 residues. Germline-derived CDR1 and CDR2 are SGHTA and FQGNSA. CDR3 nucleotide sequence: TGTACCAGCAGCCTCGCGGGGGGAGCTATGAACACTGAAGCTTTCTTT. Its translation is CTSSLAGGAMNTEAFF.

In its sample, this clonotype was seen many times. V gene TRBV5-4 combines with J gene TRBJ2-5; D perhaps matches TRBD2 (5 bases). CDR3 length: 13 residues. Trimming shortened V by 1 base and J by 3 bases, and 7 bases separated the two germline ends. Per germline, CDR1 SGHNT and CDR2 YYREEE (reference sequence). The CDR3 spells CASSLPGKETQYF. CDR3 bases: TGTGCCAGCAGCTTGCCGGGGAAAGAGACCCAGTACTTC. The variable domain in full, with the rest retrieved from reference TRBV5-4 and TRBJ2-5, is ETGVTQSPTHLIKTRGQQVTLRCSSQSGHNTVSWYQQALGQGPQFIFQYYREEENGRGNFPPRFSGLQFPNYSSELNVNALELDDSALYLCASSLPGKETQYFGPGTRLLVL.

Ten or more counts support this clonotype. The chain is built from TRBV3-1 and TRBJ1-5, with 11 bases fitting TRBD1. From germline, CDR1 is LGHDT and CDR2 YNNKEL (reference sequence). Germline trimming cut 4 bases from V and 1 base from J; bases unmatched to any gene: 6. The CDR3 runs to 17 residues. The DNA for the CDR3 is TGTGCCAGCAGCCGCGGGACAGGGGGTTCGAGCAATCAGCCCCAGCATTTT. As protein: CASSRGTGGSSNQPQHF. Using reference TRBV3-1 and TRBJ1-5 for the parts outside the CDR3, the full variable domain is DTAVSQTPKYLVTQMGNDKSIKCEQNLGHDTMYWYKQDSKKFLKIMFSYNNKELIINETVPNRFSPKSPDKAHLNLHINSLELGDSAVYFCASSRGTGGSSNQPQHFGDGTRLSIL.

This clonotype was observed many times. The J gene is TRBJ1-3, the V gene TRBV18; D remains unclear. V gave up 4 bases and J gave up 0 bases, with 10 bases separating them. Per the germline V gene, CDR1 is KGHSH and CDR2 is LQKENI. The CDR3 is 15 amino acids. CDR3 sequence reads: CASSLQLGSGNTIYF. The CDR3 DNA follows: TGTGCCAGCTCACTGCAACTCGGCTCTGGAAACACCATATATTTT.

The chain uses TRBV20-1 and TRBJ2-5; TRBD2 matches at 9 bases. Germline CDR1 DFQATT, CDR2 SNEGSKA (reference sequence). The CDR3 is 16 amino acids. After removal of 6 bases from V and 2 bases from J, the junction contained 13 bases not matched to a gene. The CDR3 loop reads CSALPALAGRQETQYF. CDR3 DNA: TGCAGTGCACTCCCAGCCCTAGCGGGACGACAAGAGACCCAGTACTTC.

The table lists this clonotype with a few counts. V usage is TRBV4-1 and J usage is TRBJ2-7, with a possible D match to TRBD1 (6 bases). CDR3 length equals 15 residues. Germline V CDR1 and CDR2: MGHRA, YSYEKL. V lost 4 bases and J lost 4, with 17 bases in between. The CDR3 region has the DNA TGCGCCAGCAGCCTTACCGGGACAAACACTTACGAGCAGTACTTC. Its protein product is CASSLTGTNTYEQYF.

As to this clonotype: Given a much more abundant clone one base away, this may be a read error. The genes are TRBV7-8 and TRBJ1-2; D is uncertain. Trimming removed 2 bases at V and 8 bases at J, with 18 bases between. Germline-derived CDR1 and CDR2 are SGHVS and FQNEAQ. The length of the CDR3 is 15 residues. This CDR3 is CASSLRMAAPYGYTF. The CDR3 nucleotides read TGTGCCAGCAGCTTAAGGATGGCGGCTCCCTACGGCTACACCTTC. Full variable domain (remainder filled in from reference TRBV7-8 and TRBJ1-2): GAGVSQSPRYKVAKRGQDVALRCDPISGHVSLFWYQQALGQGPEFLTYFQNEAQLDKSGLPSDRFFAERPEGSVSTLKIQRTQQEDSAVYLCASSLRMAAPYGYTFGSGTRLTVV.

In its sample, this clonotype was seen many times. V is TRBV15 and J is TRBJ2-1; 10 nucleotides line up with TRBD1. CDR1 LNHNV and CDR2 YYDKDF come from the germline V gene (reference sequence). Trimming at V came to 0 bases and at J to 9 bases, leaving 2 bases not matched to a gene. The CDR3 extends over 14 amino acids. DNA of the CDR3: TGTGCCACCAGCAGAGAGACAGGGGGCAGTGAGCAGTTCTTC. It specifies CATSRETGGSEQFF.